Listed below are T cell receptor beta chains from one sample, sequenced in a study of blood T cell repertoires in COVID-19. The assay was immunoSEQ multiplex PCR, and TCRdb's table has in-frame clones only and misses some. The table shows roughly 81,000 clones, with over 80% occurring only once. The specimen sequenced was peripheral blood. These receptors originate from a woman aged 70-85 years with acute or convalescent COVID-19. The CDR3 runs from the conserved cysteine through the conserved F or W. Each record gives: D gene, clone size, J gene, V gene, CDR3 DNA, CDR3 protein. A D gene is named only where the DNA matches it firmly. The size field is filled for only some rows; it gives once, few, many or a size class.

>-|-|TRBJ1-6|TRBV5-6
TGTGCCAGCAGCTTGGAAAGAGGGCCATACTATAATTCACCCCTCCACTTT
CASSLERGPYYNSPLHF
>-|once|TRBJ2-5|TRBV5-1
TGCGCCAGCAGCCAAACTAGAAGGGAAGAGACCCAGTACTTC
CASSQTRREETQYF
>TRBD1|-|TRBJ2-3|TRBV7-6
TGTGCCAGCAGCTCAACATACAGGGGGCGGGATACGCAGTATTTT
CASSSTYRGRDTQYF
>-|-|TRBJ1-1|TRBV3-1/TRBV3-2
TGTGCCAGCAGCCTCGTTTTGGACGGGACTACACAAGCTTTCTTT
CASSLVLDGTTQAFF
>-|-|TRBJ1-5|TRBV6-2/TRBV6-3
TGTGCCAGCAGTACCTACAATCAGCCCCAGCATTTT
CASSTYNQPQHF
>-|-|TRBJ1-1|TRBV27
TGTGCCAGCAGTTTATCGGCCGCGACGGAGGCTTTCTTT
CASSLSAATEAFF
>-|once|TRBJ2-1|TRBV4-2
TGTGCCAGCAGCCAAGGGGAAGGGGGCTCCTACAATGAGCAGTTCTTC
CASSQGEGGSYNEQFF
>TRBD1|-|TRBJ2-7|TRBV11-1
TGTGCCAGCAGCAGGACAGGGGACGGTAGGGAGCAGTACTTC
CASSRTGDGREQYF
>-|few|TRBJ1-2|TRBV13
TGTGCCAGCAGCTTAGGGGGCCCTCAAAACTATGGCTACACCTTC
CASSLGGPQNYGYTF
>TRBD1|-|TRBJ2-1|TRBV5-1
TGCGCCAGCAGCTCCCGGGACAGTATTTACAATGAGCAGTTCTTC
CASSSRDSIYNEQFF
>-|-|TRBJ1-2|TRBV5-1
TGCGCCAGCAGCTTGGAGGGGTCCCCAAGGGTTGGCTACACCTTC
CASSLEGSPRVGYTF
>TRBD2|once|TRBJ2-7|TRBV5-4
TGTGCCAGCAGCTTGAATAGCGGGGGGAAGGAGGAGCAGTACTTC
CASSLNSGGKEEQYF
>TRBD1|few|TRBJ1-4|TRBV9
TGTGCCAGCAGCCTTTTTAGTGGGGACAGCACTAATGAAAAACTGTTTTTT
CASSLFSGDSTNEKLFF
>-|few|TRBJ1-1|TRBV3-1/TRBV3-2
TGTGCCAGCAGGGACAGCAATGAAGCTTTCTTT
CASRDSNEAFF
>-|-|TRBJ1-1|TRBV27
TGTGCCAGCAGGTTAGTTATGAACACTGAAGCTTTCTTT
CASRLVMNTEAFF
>-|-|TRBJ2-1|TRBV10-2
TGCGCCAGCTCCCTCAGCTCCTACAATGAGCAGTTCTTC
CASSLSSYNEQFF
>-|-|TRBJ2-3|TRBV4-2
TGTGCCAGCAGCCAACCCGAGGGCCGGAATACGCAGTATTTT
CASSQPEGRNTQYF
>-|few|TRBJ1-2|TRBV3-1/TRBV3-2
TGTGCCAGCAGCCAAGATTATCGTGGGGGGGATGGCTACACCTTC
CASSQDYRGGDGYTF
>TRBD1|-|TRBJ1-6|TRBV4-1
TGCGCCAGCAGCGTGGACAGGGCGGATTCACCCCTCCACTTT
CASSVDRADSPLHF
>-|-|TRBJ1-1|TRBV5-1
TGCGCCAGCAGCTTCCACGGTGAAGCTTTCTTT
CASSFHGEAFF
>TRBD1|-|TRBJ2-2|TRBV13
TGTGCCAGCAGCTCGGCCCTTCTACAGGGGCCCGGGGAGCTGTTTTTT
CASSSALLQGPGELFF
>TRBD2|few|TRBJ2-2|TRBV7-3
TGTGCCAGCAGCTTTTTTTATTCGGCGGGGGGCACGAACACCGGGGAGCTGTTTTTT
CASSFFYSAGGTNTGELFF
>-|-|TRBJ1-2|TRBV12-3/TRBV12-4
TGTGCCAGCAGTCTCGGGACATCCGGTGGCTACACCTTC
CASSLGTSGGYTF
>-|-|TRBJ2-7|TRBV2
TGTGCCAGCAGTGAAGTGATAACAGACGAGCAGTACTTC
CASSEVITDEQYF
>TRBD1|-|TRBJ1-1|TRBV5-1
TGCGCCAGCAGCACTACAGGGGGATGGACTGAAGCTTTCTTT
CASSTTGGWTEAFF
>-|-|TRBJ2-5|TRBV5-8
TGTGCCAGCAGCTCCGCGACTTGGAAAGAGACCCAGTACTTC
CASSSATWKETQYF
>TRBD1|-|TRBJ1-2|TRBV18
TGTGCCAGCTCACCATCACAGGGGACTAACTATGGCTACACCTTC
CASSPSQGTNYGYTF
>TRBD1|few|TRBJ1-6|TRBV5-1
TGCGCCAGCAGGTCCGGGACAGGGGTATCACCCCTCCACTTT
CASRSGTGVSPLHF
>TRBD2|-|TRBJ2-1|TRBV5-1
TGCGCCAGCAGAAAAGTCGGGGGGGCCGGGAATGAGCAGTTCTTC
CASRKVGGAGNEQFF
>-|-|TRBJ2-5|TRBV28
TGTGCCAGCAGTTCCCTCCAGGGAGAGACCCAGTACTTC
CASSSLQGETQYF
>-|-|TRBJ2-5|TRBV3-1/TRBV3-2
TGTGCCAGCAGGGCCAACAGTGGGGGGTACCAAGAGACCCAGTACTTC
CASRANSGGYQETQYF
>-|-|TRBJ1-1|TRBV7-8
TGTGCCAGCAGCTTAGACGAGAAATTTGAAGCTTTCTTT
CASSLDEKFEAFF
>-|-|TRBJ2-7|TRBV6-5
TGTGCCAGCAGTTACTCGAAGTGGGCCTTAGAGCAGTACTTC
CASSYSKWALEQYF
>-|-|TRBJ2-1|TRBV19
TGTGCCAGTATGTCAGGGGTCGCGAGCTCCTACAATGAGCAGTTCTTC
CASMSGVASSYNEQFF
>-|-|TRBJ2-5|TRBV7-9
TGTGCCAGCAGCTTAGGAACTGGCAGGGGTAATTGGGAGACCCAGTACTTC
CASSLGTGRGNWETQYF
>-|-|TRBJ2-3|TRBV9
TGTGCCAGCAGCGTTGGAGAGACGGGACTTTTCGGAGATACGCAGTATTTT
CASSVGETGLFGDTQYF
>-|-|TRBJ1-4|TRBV27
TGTGCCAGCAGTAGAGCAACTAATGAAAAACTGTTTTTT
CASSRATNEKLFF
>TRBD2|-|TRBJ2-7|TRBV7-8
TGTGCCAGCAGCTTGGGGACTAGGGCCTGGGAGCAGTACTTC
CASSLGTRAWEQYF
>TRBD1|-|TRBJ1-2|TRBV11-2
TGTGCCAGCAGCATTGACAGGGAAAGGGGCTACACCTTC
CASSIDRERGYTF
>TRBD2|-|TRBJ2-5|TRBV27
TGTGCCGCCTCTCAGCGGGGGGGCCGGGAGACCCAGTACTTC
CAASQRGGRETQYF
>-|-|TRBJ1-4|TRBV27
TGTGCCAGCAGTTTATCGGTTCCCGACAGATTATTTTTT
CASSLSVPDRLFF
>TRBD2|few|TRBJ2-1|TRBV27
TGTGCCAGCAGTAACCTATTACTAGCGGGGGAGCTCTACAATGAGCAGTTCTTC
CASSNLLLAGELYNEQFF
>-|-|TRBJ1-1|TRBV20-1
TGCAGTTCCCGCTCGGGATCTGAAGCTTTCTTT
CSSRSGSEAFF
>TRBD1|once|TRBJ1-2|TRBV7-8
TGTGCCAGCAGCTTAGACCCGACAGGGGACGGCTATGGCTACACCTTC
CASSLDPTGDGYGYTF
>TRBD1|-|TRBJ1-2|TRBV9
TGTGCCAGCAGCGCAGGACAGGGTCCGAACTATGGCTACACCTTC
CASSAGQGPNYGYTF
>TRBD1|-|TRBJ1-6|TRBV30
TGTGCCTGGAGCCGTGGACAGGGTGTTAATTCACCCCTCCACTTT
CAWSRGQGVNSPLHF